Listed below are T cell receptor beta chains from one sample, sequenced in a study of CD8 T cells in ankylosing spondylitis. A single record per CDR3 protein comes from TCRdb applying MiXCR to the 5' RACE reads. Among 700,000 to 850,000 distinct CDR3 sequences listed, approximately 12% were seen once. The sequencing input was blood, either unsorted or a sorted T cell fraction (not recorded which). These receptors originate from a male donor with ankylosing spondylitis. Both conserved end residues are part of each CDR3. The D gene is left open where the match is weak. For some rows the clone size is stated as once, few or many, or as a class when expanded; others skip it.

V gene,CDR3 length,D gene,clone size,J gene,CDR3 protein,CDR3 DNA
TRBV15,13,NA,many,TRBJ2-5,CATSSRTEETQYF,TGTGCCACCAGCAGTAGGACAGAAGAGACCCAGTACTTC
TRBV5-1,14,NA,NA,TRBJ2-5,CASSFVGSKETQYF,TGCGCCAGCAGCTTCGTGGGATCCAAAGAGACCCAGTACTTC
TRBV12-3/TRBV12-4,14,TRBD2,NA,TRBJ2-7,CASSFGTSFYEQYF,TGTGCCAGCAGTTTCGGGACTAGCTTCTACGAGCAGTACTTC
TRBV2,16,NA,few,TRBJ2-1,CASSEAEGGGRDEQFF,TGTGCCAGCAGTGAAGCGGAGGGAGGGGGCCGGGATGAGCAGTTCTTC
TRBV2,13,NA,few,TRBJ1-1,CASSLQGSPEAFF,TGTGCCAGCAGTTTACAGGGATCCCCTGAAGCTTTCTTT
TRBV27,19,TRBD2,NA,TRBJ2-1,CASSPQTSGRALIKDEQFF,TGTGCCAGCAGTCCCCAGACTAGCGGGAGGGCCCTAATCAAGGATGAGCAGTTCTTC
TRBV6-2/TRBV6-3,15,NA,NA,TRBJ2-1,CASSLSGPAYNEQFF,TGTGCCAGCAGTCTTAGCGGACCCGCCTACAATGAGCAGTTCTTC
TRBV4-3,15,NA,NA,TRBJ2-5,CASSQDRGWVETQYF,TGCGCCAGCAGCCAAGATCGTGGCTGGGTGGAGACCCAGTACTTC
TRBV7-2,17,NA,few,TRBJ2-2,CASSLVASARYTGELFF,TGTGCCAGCAGCTTAGTTGCCAGCGCGCGTTACACCGGGGAGCTGTTTTTT
TRBV5-1,14,TRBD1,few,TRBJ2-7,CASTGGTGGGEQYF,TGCGCCAGCACCGGGGGGACAGGGGGCGGCGAGCAGTACTTC
TRBV6-2/TRBV6-3,17,NA,NA,TRBJ2-5,CASSPRGVTRGQETQYF,TGTGCCAGCAGTCCCCGAGGAGTCACGAGGGGACAAGAGACCCAGTACTTC
TRBV20-1,13,NA,many,TRBJ2-3,CSAPDWATDTQYF,TGCAGTGCTCCGGACTGGGCCACAGATACGCAGTATTTT
TRBV11-3,14,NA,NA,TRBJ2-2,CASSLDWGTGELFF,TGTGCCAGCAGCTTAGATTGGGGGACCGGGGAGCTGTTTTTT
TRBV7-3,14,NA,NA,TRBJ2-4,CASSFTLAKNIQYF,TGTGCCAGCAGCTTCACCCTAGCCAAAAACATTCAGTACTTC
TRBV21-1,17,NA,few,TRBJ2-3,CASSKEEDNFSTDTQYF,TGTGCCAGCAGCAAAGAGGAAGACAACTTTAGCACAGATACGCAGTATTTT
TRBV6-2/TRBV6-3,14,NA,NA,TRBJ2-5,CASRTLRGQETQYF,TGTGCCAGCAGGACCCTTAGGGGGCAAGAGACCCAGTACTTC
TRBV4-3,17,NA,NA,TRBJ2-3,CASSQRGDSHGTDTQYF,TGCGCCAGCAGCCAAAGAGGGGACTCACACGGCACAGATACGCAGTATTTT
TRBV15,13,NA,many,TRBJ2-2,CATSRQYTGELFF,TGTGCCACCAGCAGACAGTATACCGGGGAGCTGTTTTTT
TRBV6-1,13,TRBD1,few,TRBJ2-7,CASSRTGLYEQYF,TGTGCCAGCAGTCGGACAGGGCTCTACGAGCAGTACTTC
TRBV20-1,14,NA,few,TRBJ1-2,CSARPDSPIYGYTF,TGCAGTGCAAGACCGGACAGCCCTATCTATGGCTACACCTTC
TRBV20-1,13,NA,NA,TRBJ1-2,CSAREQYQDGYTF,TGCAGTGCTAGAGAGCAATACCAGGATGGCTACACCTTC
TRBV29-1,13,NA,many,TRBJ1-1,CSVDRSMNTEAFF,TGCAGCGTCGACAGGTCTATGAACACTGAAGCTTTCTTT
TRBV4-1,13,NA,few,TRBJ2-7,CASSQVSAHEQYF,TGCGCCAGCAGCCAAGTTTCGGCACACGAGCAGTACTTC
TRBV11-2,16,NA,NA,TRBJ1-5,CASSLVAGRSNQPQHF,TGTGCCAGCAGCTTAGTCGCAGGGCGGAGCAATCAGCCCCAGCATTTT
TRBV4-2,16,NA,few,TRBJ1-4,CASSQIQGSTNEKLFF,TGTGCCAGCAGCCAGATACAGGGTTCAACTAATGAAAAACTGTTTTTT
TRBV5-1,15,TRBD1,many,TRBJ1-1,CASSLWTGSSTEAFF,TGCGCCAGCAGCTTGTGGACAGGGAGTAGCACTGAAGCTTTCTTT
TRBV7-2,14,NA,NA,TRBJ1-5,CASSSGDTNQPQHF,TGTGCCAGCAGCTCAGGGGACACCAATCAGCCCCAGCATTTT
TRBV10-3,11,NA,many,TRBJ1-1,CAISDFSEAFF,TGTGCCATCAGTGACTTCTCTGAAGCTTTCTTT
TRBV6-1,14,TRBD2,many,TRBJ2-7,CASRGLAGGSLQYF,TGTGCCAGCAGGGGACTAGCGGGAGGAAGCCTGCAGTACTTC
TRBV6-2/TRBV6-3,16,NA,many,TRBJ1-2,CASSYSNLAANYGYTF,TGTGCCAGCAGTTACTCGAATCTCGCAGCTAACTATGGCTACACCTTC
TRBV20-1,15,NA,NA,TRBJ2-7,CSASMVARFGYEQYF,TGCAGTGCTAGTATGGTCGCGAGGTTTGGTTACGAGCAGTACTTC
TRBV20-1,13,NA,few,TRBJ1-2,CSARSTGRYGYTF,TGCAGTGCTAGGAGCACAGGGAGGTATGGCTACACCTTC
TRBV30,11,NA,NA,TRBJ2-5,CAWSSGETQYF,TGTGCCTGGAGTAGCGGGGAGACCCAGTACTTC
TRBV4-3,14,NA,few,TRBJ2-2,CASSGVSGTGELFF,TGCGCCAGCAGCGGGGTGTCGGGCACCGGGGAGCTGTTTTTT
TRBV7-2,14,TRBD1,NA,TRBJ2-2,CASTRQGLTGELFF,TGTGCCAGCACCCGACAGGGGCTAACCGGGGAGCTGTTTTTT
TRBV5-4,13,NA,NA,TRBJ2-1,CASSLGDSNEQFF,TGTGCCAGCAGCTTGGGAGACAGTAACGAGCAGTTCTTC
TRBV5-1,14,NA,few,TRBJ2-5,CASSPGRAQETQYF,TGCGCCAGCAGCCCGGGGCGAGCACAAGAGACCCAGTACTTC
TRBV5-1,13,TRBD1,NA,TRBJ2-7,CASSGDSDYEQYF,TGCGCCAGCAGCGGGGACAGCGACTACGAGCAGTACTTC
TRBV28,14,TRBD1,many,TRBJ1-2,CASSSRGAFYGYTF,TGTGCCAGCAGTTCCAGGGGGGCCTTCTATGGCTACACCTTC
TRBV29-1,12,NA,many,TRBJ2-5,CSGGHTLETQYF,TGCAGCGGGGGACACACCCTTGAGACCCAGTACTTC
TRBV5-1,14,NA,many,TRBJ1-4,CASSLDTTNEKLFF,TGCGCCAGCAGCTTGGACACGACAAATGAAAAACTGTTTTTT
TRBV5-6,16,TRBD1,NA,TRBJ1-5,CASSLRDRSFHQPQHF,TGTGCCAGCAGCTTGAGGGACAGGTCGTTTCATCAGCCCCAGCATTTT
TRBV10-3,16,TRBD1,NA,TRBJ2-2,CAIRDTGDGVTGELFF,TGTGCCATCAGGGACACAGGGGACGGTGTCACCGGGGAGCTGTTTTTT
TRBV5-1,16,TRBD1,NA,TRBJ1-1,CASSLTRTGVNTEAFF,TGCGCCAGCAGCTTGACTAGGACAGGAGTGAACACTGAAGCTTTCTTT
TRBV2,13,NA,few,TRBJ2-7,CASNGGRSGEQYF,TGTGCCAGCAATGGGGGGCGATCTGGCGAGCAGTACTTC
TRBV4-2,15,NA,many,TRBJ1-6,CASSQDLGKGSPLHF,TGTGCCAGCAGCCAAGATCTGGGAAAGGGATCACCCCTCCACTTT
TRBV7-2,16,NA,NA,TRBJ2-7,CASSLVRRTRDYEQYF,TGTGCCAGCAGCTTAGTCCGACGGACCAGGGACTACGAGCAGTACTTC
TRBV30,12,NA,NA,TRBJ2-2,CALHLPHGELFF,TGTGCCTTACACCTCCCGCACGGGGAGCTGTTTTTT
TRBV20-1,14,TRBD2,NA,TRBJ2-5,CSASSGAREETQYF,TGCAGTGCCAGTAGCGGGGCCAGGGAAGAGACCCAGTACTTC
TRBV9,17,NA,NA,TRBJ2-3,CASSARTPSRDTDTQYF,TGTGCCAGCAGCGCAAGGACCCCATCGAGGGATACGGATACGCAGTATTTT
TRBV4-3,16,TRBD2,few,TRBJ2-4,CASSRRTSGRENIQYF,TGCGCCAGCAGCCGCAGGACTAGCGGAAGGGAAAACATTCAGTACTTC
TRBV5-4,13,NA,NA,TRBJ1-1,CASSLARRTEAFF,TGTGCCAGCAGCTTGGCTCGGAGGACTGAAGCTTTCTTT
TRBV5-1,16,NA,few,TRBJ2-2,CASSLPSIGNTGELFF,TGCGCCAGCAGCTTGCCGTCTATCGGGAACACCGGGGAGCTGTTTTTT
TRBV10-3,13,TRBD1,few,TRBJ2-4,CAISSGQGDIQYF,TGTGCCATCAGTTCCGGACAGGGGGACATTCAGTACTTC
TRBV6-1,14,NA,few,TRBJ1-4,CASSLDRSLGKLFF,TGTGCCAGCAGCCTCGACAGGTCCCTGGGGAAACTGTTTTTT
TRBV10-3,14,NA,many,TRBJ1-2,CAISGSTQEYGYTF,TGTGCCATCAGTGGGAGCACTCAGGAGTATGGCTACACCTTC
TRBV20-1,12,NA,NA,TRBJ1-1,CSASPTGTEAFF,TGCAGTGCTAGCCCCACGGGAACTGAAGCTTTCTTT
TRBV6-1,14,TRBD2,NA,TRBJ2-7,CASTRRGSQAEQYF,TGTGCCAGCACCCGGCGGGGGAGTCAGGCCGAGCAGTACTTC
TRBV28,15,TRBD1,few,TRBJ1-5,CASSPNRGFNQPQHF,TGTGCCAGCAGTCCGAACAGGGGCTTCAATCAGCCCCAGCATTTT
TRBV7-2,15,NA,few,TRBJ2-7,CASSLRRLANHEQYF,TGTGCCAGCAGCTTAAGAAGGCTAGCAAACCACGAGCAGTACTTC